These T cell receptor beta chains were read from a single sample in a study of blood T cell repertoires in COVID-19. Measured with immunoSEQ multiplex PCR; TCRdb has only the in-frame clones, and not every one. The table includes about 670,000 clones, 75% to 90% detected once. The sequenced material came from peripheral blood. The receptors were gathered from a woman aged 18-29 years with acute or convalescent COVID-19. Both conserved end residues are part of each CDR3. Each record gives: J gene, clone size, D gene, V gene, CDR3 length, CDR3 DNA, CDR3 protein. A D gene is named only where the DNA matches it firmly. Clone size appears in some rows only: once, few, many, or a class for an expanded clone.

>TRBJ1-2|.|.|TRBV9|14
TGTGCCAGCAGCCCACGGGAAGGGAACTATGGCTACACCTTC
CASSPREGNYGYTF
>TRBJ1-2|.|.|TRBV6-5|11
TGTGCCAGCACGAGGTCTTATGGCTACACCTTC
CASTRSYGYTF
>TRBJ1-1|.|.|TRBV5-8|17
TGTGCCAGCAGCACTCTGGGGGTAGGGGGAATGAACACTGAAGCTTTCTTT
CASSTLGVGGMNTEAFF
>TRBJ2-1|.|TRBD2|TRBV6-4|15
TGTGCCAGCAGTTTCACTAGCGGGGGCTACAATGAGCAGTTCTTC
CASSFTSGGYNEQFF
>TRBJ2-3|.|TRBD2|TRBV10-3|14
TGTGCCATCAAAACCGGGGGGGCCTCAGATACGCAGTATTTT
CAIKTGGASDTQYF
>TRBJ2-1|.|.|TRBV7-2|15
TGTGCCAGCAGCTTAGATCATGCGGGACAGAGATTGCCCCTCTTC
CASSLDHAGQRLPLF
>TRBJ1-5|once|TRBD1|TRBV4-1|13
TGCGCCAGCAGCAGACAGGGGGCCCAGCCCCAGCATTTT
CASSRQGAQPQHF
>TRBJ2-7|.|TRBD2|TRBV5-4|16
TGTGCCAGCAGCCCGATTAGCGGGGGGGCCCCCGACGAGCAGTACTTC
CASSPISGGAPDEQYF
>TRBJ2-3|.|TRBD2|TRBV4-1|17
TGCGCCAGCAGCCAGACCGGGACTATCGCACCCACAGATACGCAGTATTTT
CASSQTGTIAPTDTQYF
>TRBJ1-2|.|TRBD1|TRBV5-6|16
TGTGCCAGCAGCTTATTCGGGACAGGGGACCACTATGGCTACACCTTC
CASSLFGTGDHYGYTF
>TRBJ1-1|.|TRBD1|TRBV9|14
TGTGCCAGCAGCGGGACAGGGGCTGGCACTGAAGCTTTCTTT
CASSGTGAGTEAFF
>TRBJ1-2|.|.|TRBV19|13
TGTGCCAGTAGTTTGGACACATTCTATGGCTACACCTTC
CASSLDTFYGYTF
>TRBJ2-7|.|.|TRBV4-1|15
TGCGCCAGCAGCCAAGGTAGTCAGGGATCCTACGAGCAGTACTTC
CASSQGSQGSYEQYF
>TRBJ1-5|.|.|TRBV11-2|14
TGTGCCAGCAGCTTCGGAGGCCCGAGTCAGCCCCAGCATTTT
CASSFGGPSQPQHF
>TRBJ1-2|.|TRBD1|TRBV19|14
TGTGCCAGTAGTAGCGGACAGGTCGCCGATGGCTACACCTTC
CASSSGQVADGYTF
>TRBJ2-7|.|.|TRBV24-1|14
TGTGCCACCAGTGATTCCAGATCGCCCTACGAGCAGTACTTC
CATSDSRSPYEQYF
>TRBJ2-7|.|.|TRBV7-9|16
TGTGCCAGCAGCTTAGTAGACAGGTTTTCACCCTACGAGCAGTACTTC
CASSLVDRFSPYEQYF
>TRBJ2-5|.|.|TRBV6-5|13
TGTGCCAGCGTCGGACTACTCCAAGAGACCCAGTACTTC
CASVGLLQETQYF
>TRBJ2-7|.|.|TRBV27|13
TGTGCCAGCAGGGCTAGCCTGGACTACGAGCAGTACTTC
CASRASLDYEQYF
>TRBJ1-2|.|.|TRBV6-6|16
TGTGCCAGCAGCCTAACCAGCGGAGGGAGGCGGTATGGCTACACCTTC
CASSLTSGGRRYGYTF
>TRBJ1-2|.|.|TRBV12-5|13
TGTGCTAGTGGTTTAGGGGGTCGGTATGGCTACACCTTC
CASGLGGRYGYTF
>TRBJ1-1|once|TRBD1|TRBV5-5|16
TGTGCCAGCAGCCTCGAGTTCAACAGGGGAATCACTGAAGCTTTCTTT
CASSLEFNRGITEAFF
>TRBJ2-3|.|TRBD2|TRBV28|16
TGTGCCAGCAGTTTTCCGCGGGGGACTAGCACAGATACGCAGTATTTT
CASSFPRGTSTDTQYF
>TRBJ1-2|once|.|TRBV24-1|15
TGTGCCACCAGTGATCCCCGGACACAGGCCGGTGGCTACACCTTC
CATSDPRTQAGGYTF
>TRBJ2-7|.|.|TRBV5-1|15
TGCGCCAGCAGCCCCGGGAGTGGGCTCTCCTACGAGCAGTACTTC
CASSPGSGLSYEQYF
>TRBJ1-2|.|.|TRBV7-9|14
TGTGCCAGCAGCTTAGCGCCGCGAGCCCATGGCTACACCTTC
CASSLAPRAHGYTF
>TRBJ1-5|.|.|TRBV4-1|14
TGCGCCAGCAGCCAAGATTTACGAGATCAGCCCCAGCATTTT
CASSQDLRDQPQHF
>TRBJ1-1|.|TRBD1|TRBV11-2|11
TGTGCCAGCAGCTCCGGGCCAGGGGGTTTCTTT
CASSSGPGGFF
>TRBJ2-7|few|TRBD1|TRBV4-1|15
TGCGCCAGCAGCCCACGGACAGGGGGATTGTACGAGCAGTACTTC
CASSPRTGGLYEQYF
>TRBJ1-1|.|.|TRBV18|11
TGTGCCAGCTCACCGGGGGGTGAAGCTTTCTTT
CASSPGGEAFF
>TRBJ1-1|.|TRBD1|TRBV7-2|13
TGTGCCAGCAGCTTTAAACAGGGGGCAGGGGCTTTCTTT
CASSFKQGAGAFF
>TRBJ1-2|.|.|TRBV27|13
TGTGCCAGCAGCTACAAGGGGGACTATGGCTACACCTTC
CASSYKGDYGYTF
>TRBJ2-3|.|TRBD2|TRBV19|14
TGTGCCAGTAGTCCTAGCGGGGGCACAGATACGCAGTATTTT
CASSPSGGTDTQYF
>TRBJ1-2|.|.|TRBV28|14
TGTGCCAGCACCCTGCCCGGGGCTAACTATGGCTACACCTTC
CASTLPGANYGYTF
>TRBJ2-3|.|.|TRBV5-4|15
TGTGCCAGCAGCCCCGAGGTCTCTAGCACAGATACGCAGTATTTT
CASSPEVSSTDTQYF
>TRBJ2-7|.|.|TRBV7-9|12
TGTGCCAGCAGCGAGGCCTCTTACGAGCAGTACTTC
CASSEASYEQYF
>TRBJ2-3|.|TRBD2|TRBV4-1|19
TGCGCCAGCAGCCCCGGGCCGGGACTAGCGGGGGGACGGACAGATACGCAGTATTTT
CASSPGPGLAGGRTDTQYF
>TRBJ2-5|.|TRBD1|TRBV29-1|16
TGCAGCAAACAACGCCGGGGACAGGGAGGGCCAGAGACCCAGTACTTC
CSKQRRGQGGPETQYF
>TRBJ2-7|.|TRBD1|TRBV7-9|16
TGTGCCAGCAGCCATTCTCCGGGACAGGGGGCCTACGAGCAGTACTTC
CASSHSPGQGAYEQYF
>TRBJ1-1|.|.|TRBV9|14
TGTGCCAGCAGCGTAGATGGATGGGAGACTGAAGCTTTCTTT
CASSVDGWETEAFF
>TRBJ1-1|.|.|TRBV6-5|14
TGTGCCAGCACCAAGTCACAGGGGAACACTGAAGCTTTCTTT
CASTKSQGNTEAFF
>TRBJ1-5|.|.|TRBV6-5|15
TGTGCCAGCAGTTCCACAGGGTTGGCCAATCAGCCCCAGCATTTT
CASSSTGLANQPQHF
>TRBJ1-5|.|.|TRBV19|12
TGTGCCAGTAGTACCCCATCCGGGGCCCAGCATTTT
CASSTPSGAQHF
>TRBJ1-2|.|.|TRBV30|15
TGTGCCTGGAGTGTACAAGCAGGGTCCCCTCGTGGCTACACCTTC
CAWSVQAGSPRGYTF
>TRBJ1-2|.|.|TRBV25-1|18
TGTGCCAGCGCCCCCAGAGGACAGACCCTGAGCCGTAACTATGGCTACACCTTC
CASAPRGQTLSRNYGYTF
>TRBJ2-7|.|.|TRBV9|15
TGTGCCAGCAGCCCAGGCCAGGGGAAAGTGGGCGAGCAGTACTTC
CASSPGQGKVGEQYF
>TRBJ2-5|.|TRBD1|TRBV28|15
TGTGCCAGCAGTTTAATGTCTGACAGGGGAGAGACCCAGTACTTC
CASSLMSDRGETQYF
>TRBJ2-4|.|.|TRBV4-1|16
TGCGCCAGCAGCCAAGATAGAGGGTTAGCCAAAAACATTCAGTACTTC
CASSQDRGLAKNIQYF
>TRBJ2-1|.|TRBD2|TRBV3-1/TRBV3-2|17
TGTGCCAGCAGCCCTCACCCTAGCGGGGGGGCGAGGGTTGAGCAGTTCTTC
CASSPHPSGGARVEQFF
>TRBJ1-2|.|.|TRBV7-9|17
TGTGCCAGCAGCTTAGCCGGGCAGGGGCCAGCTAACTATGGCTACACCTTC
CASSLAGQGPANYGYTF
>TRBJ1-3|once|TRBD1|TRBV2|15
TGTGCCAGCAGTGAGGAGGGGGCTGCTGGAAACACCATATATTTT
CASSEEGAAGNTIYF
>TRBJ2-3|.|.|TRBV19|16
TGTGCCAGTAGTATTAGGAGGGGGGGCCGGACAGATACGCAGTATTTT
CASSIRRGGRTDTQYF
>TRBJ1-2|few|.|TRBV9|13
TGTGCCAGCAGCGTAGTGAGTGGCTATGGCTACACCTTC
CASSVVSGYGYTF
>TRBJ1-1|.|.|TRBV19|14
TGTGCCAGTAGTTCTCTGGGGGCAGGCACTGAAGCTTTCTTT
CASSSLGAGTEAFF
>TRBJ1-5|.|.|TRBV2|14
TGTGCCAGCGGTCAGGGCTACGGGAATCAGCCCCAGCATTTT
CASGQGYGNQPQHF